These 29 T cell receptor beta chains were sequenced from one sample in a study of blood T cell repertoires in COVID-19. The assay was immunoSEQ multiplex PCR, and TCRdb's table has in-frame clones only and misses some. The table records some 140,000 clones, less than 90% of them present only once. Material for sequencing was peripheral blood. The receptors stem from a man aged 55 to 69 with acute or convalescent COVID-19.

The CDR3 protein is CAISGTGGQETQYF. CDR3 bases: TGTGCCATCAGTGGGACAGGGGGGCAAGAGACCCAGTACTTC. J is TRBJ2-5 and V is TRBV10-3; 10 positions match TRBD1. CDR3 length: 14 residues. V trimming: 4 bases; J trimming: 2 bases; junction bases outside the gene matches: 1. Germline V gives CDR1 ENHRY, CDR2 SYGVKD.

The V and J genes are TRBV5-1 and TRBJ1-1, with TRBD1 matching 9 bases. Germline V gene sequence: CDR1 SGHRS, CDR2 YFSETQ. After removal of 4 bases from V and 7 bases from J, the junction contained 8 bases not matched to a gene. The CDR3 is 14 amino acids. The CDR3 DNA follows: TGCGCCAGCAGCGCACCGGGACAGGGAATTGAAGCTTTCTTT. As protein: CASSAPGQGIEAFF.

The chain carries TRBV4-2 and TRBJ1-5; 7 bases agree with TRBD1. With 6 bases clipped from V and 0 bases from J, the junction kept 11 bases outside the gene matches. The CDR3 is 17 amino acids. CDR1 is LGHNA, CDR2 YNFKEQ, per germline. CDR3 bases: TGTGCCAGCAGGTCAGAAGGGGGCGGATATAGCAATCAGCCCCAGCATTTT. This sequence encodes CASRSEGGGYSNQPQHF.

V usage is TRBV7-3 and J usage is TRBJ1-1; 8 bases match TRBD1. V lost 4 bases to trimming and J lost 4 bases; unmatched junction nucleotides: 8. The CDR3 has 15 residues. CDR1 and CDR2 from the germline V gene are SGHTA and FQGTGA. DNA of the CDR3: TGTGCCAGCAGCTCTCAACAGGGGGGGATCACTGAAGCTTTCTTT. It specifies CASSSQQGGITEAFF. Full variable domain (rest looked up from reference TRBV7-3 and TRBJ1-1): GAGVSQTPSNKVTEKGKYVELRCDPISGHTALYWYRQSLGQGPEFLIYFQGTGAADDSGLPNDRFFAVRPEGSVSTLKIQRTERGDSAVYLCASSSQQGGITEAFFGQGTRLTVV.

This sequence joins TRBV27 and TRBJ1-2; unclear D gene. The CDR3 runs to 16 residues. Germline V CDR1 and CDR2: MNHEY, SMNVEV (reference sequence). The V end lost 1 base, the J end lost 0 bases, and 12 bases lay between the germline ends. The CDR3 here is CASSLYGEEPNYGYTF. In DNA form, the CDR3 reads TGTGCCAGCAGTTTATACGGGGAGGAACCTAACTATGGCTACACCTTC.

The chain has TRBV19 and TRBJ2-1; 10 bases map to TRBD1. Germline V lookup: CDR1 LNHDA, CDR2 SQIVND (reference sequence). The CDR3 runs 17 residues. Germline trimming cut 4 bases from V and 8 bases from J; bases unmatched to any gene: 14. The CDR3 region is CASSTPSGTGAPDEQFF. The CDR3 coding sequence is TGTGCCAGTAGTACCCCCTCCGGGACAGGGGCTCCAGATGAGCAGTTCTTC.

The chain links TRBV5-1 to TRBJ1-1, with TRBD1 matching 10 bases. There are 21 residues in the CDR3. In germline, CDR1 is SGHRS, CDR2 YFSETQ. V shed 1 base, J shed 0 bases, and the junction held 18 bases outside the gene matches. The DNA for the CDR3 is TGCGCCAGCAGCTTGTTAGGACAGGGGGGAGGGAGGACGATCATGAACACTGAAGCTTTCTTT. Translation gives CASSLLGQGGGRTIMNTEAFF.

This chain uses TRBV19 with TRBJ2-7, with TRBD1 as a possible D gene (6 bases). Germline loops: CDR1 LNHDA, CDR2 SQIVND (reference sequence). The CDR3 spans 14 residues. Trimming cost V 5 bases and J 4 bases, with 15 bases left between them. The CDR3 DNA sequence: TGTGCCAGTAGTGACGGACAGCAACCTTACGAGCAGTACTTC. Protein sequence: CASSDGQQPYEQYF.

The chain has TRBV4-1 and TRBJ1-5; no definite D call. Trimming stripped 1 base from V and 2 bases from J, with 18 bases between. This CDR3 contains 18 residues. Germline V CDR1 and CDR2: MGHRA, YSYEKL. CDR3 sequence: CASSQAGPVEYGNQPQHF. Here the CDR3 DNA reads TGCGCCAGCAGCCAAGCTGGCCCAGTCGAATATGGCAATCAGCCCCAGCATTTT.

V and J are TRBV5-1 and TRBJ2-5; possible D gene TRBD2, 5 bases. CDR1 is SGHRS, CDR2 YFSETQ, per germline. The CDR3 length is 13 residues. V gave up 5 bases and J gave up 1 base, with 9 bases separating them. The CDR3 coding sequence is TGCGCCAGCAGGAGAGGGTCCCAAGAGACCCAGTACTTC. Translation: CASRRGSQETQYF.

This clone was seen a few times. This rearrangement joins TRBV4-1 to TRBJ1-5, with TRBD1 as a possible D gene (6 bases). The CDR3 has 16 residues. CDR1 is MGHRA and CDR2 is YSYEKL in the germline V gene. The ends were cut back, 1 base at V and 2 bases at J, with 12 bases in the middle. CDR3 DNA sequence: TGCGCCAGCAGCCAAGCGGACAGCGGGGGCAATCAGCCCCAGCATTTT. Translating gives CASSQADSGGNQPQHF.

V and J are TRBV12-3 or TRBV12-4 and TRBJ1-6; no clear D gene. V was trimmed by 6 bases and J by 3 bases, leaving 6 bases between them. This CDR3 is 13 amino acids long. The CDR3 nucleotides read TGTGCCAGCAGCGGGGTCTATAATTCACCCCTCCACTTT. Its translation: CASSGVYNSPLHF.

This chain uses TRBV24-1 with TRBJ2-7; a possible D gene is TRBD1 (5 bases). The CDR3 covers 13 residues. The germline V and J ends were trimmed by 3 bases and 5 bases, with 10 bases remaining between them. Germline V gene sequence: CDR1 KGHDR, CDR2 SFDVKD. CDR3 sequence (DNA): TGTGCCACCAGTGATCCAGGGATCCACGAGCAGTACTTC. Translation: CATSDPGIHEQYF.

J is TRBJ2-1 and V is TRBV12-3 or TRBV12-4; D ambiguous. V lost 6 bases, J lost 9 bases, and 9 bases lay in between. The CDR3 sequence is 11 residues long. The CDR3 is CASRYSGEQFF. The CDR3 bases are TGTGCCAGCAGGTACAGTGGTGAGCAGTTCTTC.

The V gene is TRBV27, the J gene TRBJ2-1; 7 bases match TRBD2. The trim removed 2 bases at V and 5 bases at J, leaving 3 bases unmatched. CDR3 size: 14 residues. Germline CDR1 reads MNHEY; CDR2 reads SMNVEV (reference sequence). The CDR3 DNA is TGTGCCAGCAGTTTAGCGGGGGTCGACAATGAGCAGTTCTTC. Translating gives CASSLAGVDNEQFF.

The chain is built from TRBV2 and TRBJ1-2, with TRBD1 matching 8 bases. J gave up 5 bases and V 2 bases, and 10 bases lay outside the gene matches. The CDR3 consists of 16 residues. Germline V CDR1 and CDR2: SNHLY, FYNNEI. The DNA of the CDR3 is TGTGCCAGCAGTGAAAGGCCCGGGCAGGGGGCATATGGCTACACCTTC. Translated, it gives CASSERPGQGAYGYTF.

This chain links TRBV11-1 with TRBJ2-1; no clear D gene. From germline, CDR1 is SGHAT and CDR2 FQDESV (reference sequence). Trimming stripped 2 bases from V and 4 bases from J, with 15 bases between. The CDR3 is 16 amino acids. The CDR3 sequence: CASSLLVVTSYNEQFF. The CDR3, as DNA: TGTGCCAGCAGCTTATTAGTGGTAACGTCGTACAATGAGCAGTTCTTC.

V gene TRBV28 combines with J gene TRBJ1-3; D remains unclear. CDR3 length equals 15 residues. Germline V gene data show CDR1 as MDHEN and CDR2 as SYDVKM. V shed 7 bases and J shed 2 bases, with 15 bases lying between them. Here the CDR3 reads CASILSGLPGNTIYF. The CDR3 region has the DNA TGTGCCAGCATTTTGTCGGGTCTGCCTGGAAACACCATATATTTT.

As concerns this clone: This CDR3 is also generated by other DNA sequences in the sample. The CDR3 DNA follows: TGTGCCAGCAGTGGCGGAGCGGGGGCCTCCACAGATACGCAGTATTTT. As protein: CASSGGAGASTDTQYF. This sequence joins TRBV2 and TRBJ2-3; TRBD2 matches 8 bases. V lost 4 bases and J lost 2; bases outside the gene matches: 8. CDR1 and CDR2 (germline): SNHLY, FYNNEI. The CDR3 spans 16 residues.

V usage is TRBV5-8 and J usage is TRBJ2-1; 7 bases agree with TRBD2. Germline V gives CDR1 SGHTS, CDR2 YDEGEE. V shed 7 bases, J shed 7 bases, and the junction held 8 bases outside the gene matches. The CDR3 length is 13 residues. The CDR3 loop reads CASAREAGNEQFF. The CDR3 DNA sequence: TGTGCCAGCGCCCGGGAGGCAGGGAATGAGCAGTTCTTC. The full variable domain, completed using reference TRBV5-8 and TRBJ2-1, is EAGVTQSPTHLIKTRGQQATLRCSPISGHTSVYWYQQALGLGLQFLLWYDEGEERNRGNFPPRFSGRQFPNYSSELNVNALELEDSALYLCASAREAGNEQFFGPGTRLTVL.

This clone showed up just a few times. This chain connects TRBV18 to TRBJ1-3, with a weak D call TRBD1 (6 bases). V was pared by 3 bases and J by 2 bases, with 14 bases between. This CDR3 region has 16 residues. Germline assignment: CDR1 KGHSH and CDR2 LQKENI. In nucleotides, the CDR3 is TGTGCCAGCTCACCTACAAACAGGGACGCTGGAAACACCATATATTTT. Translated: CASSPTNRDAGNTIYF.

This chain links TRBV4-1 with TRBJ1-2, with 9 positions matching TRBD1. The CDR3 length is 17 residues. With 5 bases clipped from V and 2 bases from J, the junction kept 12 bases outside the gene matches. The V gene's germline CDR1 is MGHRA and CDR2 YSYEKL. DNA for the CDR3: TGCGCCAGCAGCGCACAAGTTGGGGACAGGGAAAACTATGGCTACACCTTC. This gives the protein CASSAQVGDRENYGYTF.

This sequence joins TRBV7-3 and TRBJ2-2, with 7 bases fitting TRBD2. Trimming cost V 2 bases and J 5 bases; bases outside gene matches: 5. The CDR3 runs to 15 residues. Germline-derived CDR1 and CDR2 are SGHTA and FQGTGA. The CDR3 loop reads CASSLHQAGTGELFF. CDR3 nucleotides: TGTGCCAGCAGCTTACACCAAGCGGGAACCGGGGAGCTGTTTTTT.

V is TRBV4-1 and J is TRBJ2-2, with TRBD1 identical over 8 bases. The CDR3 has 17 residues. V lost 0 bases and J lost 3; bases outside the gene matches: 6. Germline V gene sequence: CDR1 MGHRA, CDR2 YSYEKL. DNA of the CDR3: TGCGCCAGCAGCCAAGATTCGGGACAGGCTTACACCGGGGAGCTGTTTTTT. This encodes CASSQDSGQAYTGELFF.

The chain has TRBV3-1 (or the pseudogene TRBV3-2) and TRBJ1-2; D remains ambiguous. With 1 base removed from V and 5 bases from J, the gap between germline ends came to 8 bases. CDR3 size: 13 residues. Germline values: CDR1 LGHDT, CDR2 YNNKEL (reference sequence). CDR3 nucleotide sequence: TGTGCCAGCAGCCAAGCTGGGCTGTATGGCTACACCTTC. As protein: CASSQAGLYGYTF.

The chain is built from TRBV5-1 and TRBJ2-7; TRBD2 matches at 7 bases. The CDR3 extends over 14 amino acids. The ends lost 2 bases at V and 0 bases at J; junction bases unmatched: 2. Per the germline V gene, CDR1 is SGHRS and CDR2 is YFSETQ. CDR3 protein: CASSLGTTSYEQYF. The CDR3 DNA is TGCGCCAGCAGCTTAGGGACTACCTCCTACGAGCAGTACTTC.

V and J are TRBV7-3 and TRBJ2-3; 12 bases line up with TRBD2. V shed 5 bases, J shed 6 bases, and the junction held 3 bases outside the gene matches. Germline V lookup: CDR1 SGHTA, CDR2 FQGTGA. The CDR3 totals 14 residues. The chain's CDR3 is CASSPSGRADTQYF. For the CDR3, the DNA is TGTGCCAGCAGCCCTAGCGGGAGGGCTGATACGCAGTATTTT.

The CDR3 DNA follows: TGTGCCAGCAGTGCATCAGGCGAAAAACTGTTTTTT. Protein product: CASSASGEKLFF. The V call is TRBV25-1, the J call TRBJ1-4; D is unresolved. Germline lookup yields CDR1 MGHDK and CDR2 SYGVNS. The V and J ends lost 4 bases and 8 bases respectively, with 8 bases between them. The CDR3 is 12 amino acids.

The CDR3 loop is CATSRERTGSNSPLHF. The DNA for the CDR3 is TGTGCCACCAGCAGAGAAAGGACAGGGAGTAATTCACCCCTCCACTTT. The chain employs TRBV15 and TRBJ1-6, with 8 bases lining up with TRBD1. CDR3 length equals 16 residues. V shed 0 bases and J 6 bases; nucleotides not matched to a gene: 4. CDR1 LNHNV and CDR2 YYDKDF come from the germline V gene (reference sequence).